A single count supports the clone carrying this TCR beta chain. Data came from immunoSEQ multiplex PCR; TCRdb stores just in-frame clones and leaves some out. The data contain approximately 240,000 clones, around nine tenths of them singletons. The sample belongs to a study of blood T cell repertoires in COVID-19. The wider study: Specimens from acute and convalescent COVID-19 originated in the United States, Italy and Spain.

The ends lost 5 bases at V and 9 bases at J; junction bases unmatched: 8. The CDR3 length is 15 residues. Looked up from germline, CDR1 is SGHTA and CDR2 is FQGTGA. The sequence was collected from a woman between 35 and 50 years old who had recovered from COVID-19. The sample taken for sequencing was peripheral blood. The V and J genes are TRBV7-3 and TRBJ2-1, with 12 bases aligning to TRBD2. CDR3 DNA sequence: TGTGCCAGCAGCAACGGACTAGCGGGAACCAGTGAGCAGTTCTTC. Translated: CASSNGLAGTSEQFF.